A selection of T cell receptor beta chains follows, all from one sample in a study of monozygotic twins with inflammatory bowel disease. TCRdb reprocessed the 5' RACE reads; each CDR3 protein has one entry and no DNA is given. Its table lists about 93,000 distinct CDR3 sequences. The sample comprised blood. Receptors were obtained from a human donor with ulcerative colitis or Crohn's disease, or a healthy co-twin of an affected twin (not recorded which). Each CDR3 is given with its conserved first and last residue.

TRBV7-3	TRBJ2-1	CASSSGQDYNEQFF
TRBV28	TRBJ1-1	CASSGDRGRMNTEAFF
TRBV14	TRBJ2-7	CASSQEWPDPYEQYF
TRBV18	TRBJ2-7	CASSPTIGTEGWNEQYF
TRBV5-4	TRBJ2-1	CASSFLAGGWNEQFF
TRBV7-6	TRBJ1-3	CASSLGSGNTIYF
TRBV5-1	TRBJ1-2	CASSLGTETNYGYTF
TRBV29-1	TRBJ1-1	CSGHRRTEAFF
TRBV12-3/TRBV12-4	TRBJ2-5	CASSLSGAPHF
TRBV7-8	TRBJ1-2	CASSLEGQGRGYTF
TRBV29-1	TRBJ1-2	CSVKGSSANYGYTF
TRBV28	TRBJ2-7	CASTGSGLSPYEQYF
TRBV20-1	TRBJ2-1	CSAHNKRLNEQFF
TRBV10-2	TRBJ1-1	CASSESRGGEAFF
TRBV5-1	TRBJ1-4	CASSSAAATNEKLFF
TRBV11-2	TRBJ1-1	CASSLEVAGRAFF
TRBV5-1	TRBJ1-6	CASSLDSGSGSPLHF